This TCR beta chain was captured in a study of CD8+CD57+ T cells in acquired aplastic anemia. Germline CDR1 SGHTA, CDR2 FQGNSA. The length of the CDR3 is 14 residues. V was pared by 3 bases and J by 1 base, with 10 bases between. Whoever was chosen for sequencing had shown CD8+CD57+ cell expansion by flow cytometry. Profiling that covered TCR beta VDJ and CDR3 relied on genomic DNA as its template. TCRdb reprocessed the reads via MiXCR and lists one record per CDR3 protein. The table shows 75,000 to 80,000 distinct CDR3 sequences, with roughly three quarters occurring only once. V usage is TRBV7-2 and J usage is TRBJ2-7; perhaps D is TRBD1 or TRBD2 (5 bases each). The sample consisted of sorted CD4+, CD8+, or CD8+CD57+ T cells (not recorded which) from PBMCs. This TCR derives from a human donor with aplastic anemia. The CDR3, as DNA: TGTGCCAGCAGCTTGGGGACGACTTCCTACGAGCAGTACTTC. Translated: CASSLGTTSYEQYF.